The clone carrying this T cell receptor beta chain was seen more than once but under ten times. The antigen is undetermined. These data come from a study of early T cells in non-severe SARS-CoV-2 infection. Turning to the study itself: Sequencing used unsorted whole-blood bulk RNA, so chains lack pairing.

Study findings and constraints: Comparison of clonotypes with VDJdb favored anti-spike CD8 responses while missing private and CD4 specificities.

The CDR3 loop spans 14 amino acids. Molecules of cDNA were individually given unique molecular identifiers that were attached to them. TCRdb itself ran the 5' RACE reads through MiXCR, one entry per CDR3 protein. This table has about 32,000 distinct CDR3 sequences, about 3.9% appearing once. V gene TRBV3-2 combines with J gene TRBJ2-7; TRBD1, the table's D call, lacks a check against the DNA. TRBV3-2 is a pseudogene locus. This TCR was recovered from an adult who was a healthcare worker with PCR-confirmed SARS-CoV-2 infection or an uninfected control (not recorded which). The material sequenced was whole blood. CDR3 nucleotide sequence: TGTGCCAGCAGCCGAGGGGAACGTACCTACGAGCAGTACTTC. It is translated as CASSRGERTYEQYF.